This TCR beta chain was captured by sequencing in a study of blood T cells in healthy people across ages. The germline gives CDR1 MGHRA, CDR2 YSYEKL. Trimming took 3 bases from V and 2 from J, leaving 5 bases between them. CDR3 size: 14 residues. This clonotype was observed a few times. A sample-barcoded 5' primer and a J-beta primer mix were used in a second PCR of roughly 6 to 12 cycles. TCRdb re-called the 5' RACE reads with MiXCR, one entry per CDR3 protein. The data contain about 640,000 distinct CDR3 sequences, around three fifths of them seen just once; the ten biggest clones take up approximately 40%.

The clonotype originates from a man aged 60-69 years in good health. The sequenced sample was blood. The rearrangement joins TRBV4-1 to TRBJ2-6; no reliable D call. This CDR3 reads CASSHTAGANVLTF. The CDR3 DNA reads as TGCGCCAGCAGCCATACCGCTGGGGCCAACGTCCTGACTTTC.